Following are 22 T cell receptor beta chains from one sample sequenced in a study of response to subunit inactivated influenza vaccine. Via MiXCR, TCRdb re-called the RT-PCR reads, giving one row per CDR3 protein. This table has a few hundred thousand distinct CDR3 sequences, 11% to 15% appearing once. Material: PBMCs from blood, obtained approximately 12 days after vaccination. These receptors came from a man aged 45-65 years who received an inactivated influenza vaccine.

This chain connects TRBV20-1 to TRBJ1-2; D is possibly TRBD1 (6 bases). Deletions cut 5 bases from V and 3 bases from J, with 10 bases between. Looked up from germline, CDR1 is DFQATT and CDR2 is SNEGSKA (reference sequence). The CDR3 sequence is 12 residues long. CDR3 sequence: CSAQDRYYGYTF. CDR3 sequence (DNA): TGCAGTGCTCAGGACAGATACTATGGCTACACCTTC.

Many counts were recorded for this clonotype. V gene TRBV4-3 combines with J gene TRBJ2-1; D not resolved. The CDR3 has 15 amino acids. With 3 bases removed from V and 2 bases from J, the gap between germline ends came to 11 bases. Germline CDR1 is LGHNA and CDR2 is YSLEER. The CDR3 region is CASSQMAETYNEQFF. CDR3 bases: TGCGCCAGCAGCCAGATGGCGGAGACCTACAATGAGCAGTTCTTC.

This clonotype was observed a few times. The rearrangement links TRBV29-1 to TRBJ1-2, with D uncertain. Germline CDR1 reads SQVTM; CDR2 reads ANQGSEA. The CDR3 has 13 residues. Deletions cut 1 base from V and 2 bases from J, with 8 bases between. The CDR3 protein is CSVEASGNYGYTF. In DNA form, the CDR3 reads TGCAGCGTTGAAGCCAGCGGCAACTATGGCTACACCTTC.

The chain uses TRBV5-1 and TRBJ2-7, with 7 bases identical to TRBD2. V was clipped by 3 bases and J by 5 bases; unmatched bases: 5. The V gene's germline CDR1 is SGHRS and CDR2 YFSETQ. The CDR3 covers 13 residues. The CDR3 reads CASSSPTSHEQYF. As DNA, the CDR3 is TGCGCCAGCAGCTCCCCGACTAGCCACGAGCAGTACTTC. Filled out from reference TRBV5-1 and TRBJ2-7, the complete variable domain reads KAGVTQTPRYLIKTRGQQVTLSCSPISGHRSVSWYQQTPGQGLQFLFEYFSETQRNKGNFPGRFSGRQFSNSRSEMNVSTLELGDSALYLCASSSPTSHEQYFGPGTRLTVT.

This clonotype occurred a few times. The CDR3 sequence is CASSPGQGFSGELFF. The CDR3 bases are TGCGCCAGCAGCCCGGGACAGGGGTTTTCCGGGGAGCTGTTTTTT. This sequence joins TRBV4-3 and TRBJ2-2; 10 positions agree with TRBD1. The germline V gene encodes CDR1 LGHNA and CDR2 YSLEER. After removal of 4 bases from V and 6 bases from J, the junction contained 5 bases not matched to a gene. CDR3 length: 15 residues.

The table lists this clonotype with a few counts. This chain uses TRBV7-2 with TRBJ2-1; D gene ambiguous. The length of the CDR3 is 15 residues. Germline CDR1 and CDR2: SGHTA and FQGNSA. Trimming stripped 2 bases from V and 2 bases from J, with 10 bases between. This chain's CDR3 is CASSLWLVAYNEQFF. DNA for the CDR3: TGTGCCAGCAGCTTATGGTTGGTCGCCTACAATGAGCAGTTCTTC.

In its sample, this clonotype was seen a few times. This sequence joins TRBV10-3 and TRBJ2-7, with 7 bases matching TRBD1. CDR1 is ENHRY, CDR2 SYGVKD, per germline. Trimming cost V 6 bases and J 4 bases; bases outside gene matches: 15. The CDR3 is 16 amino acids. The CDR3 DNA reads TGTGCCATCAGCCCAGGGGGTGGTCAGTCCAGGTACGAGCAGTACTTC. Its translation is CAISPGGGQSRYEQYF.

The chain joins TRBV24-1 to TRBJ2-1; 12 bases align to TRBD2. Trimming at V came to 4 bases and at J to 4 bases, leaving 7 bases not matched to a gene. The CDR3 contains 17 residues. Per the germline V gene, CDR1 is KGHDR and CDR2 is SFDVKD. This CDR3 is CATSDPSGGASYNEQFF. CDR3 DNA: TGTGCCACCAGTGACCCTAGCGGGGGGGCCTCTTACAATGAGCAGTTCTTC.

This clonotype appeared a few times. The chain has TRBV20-1 and TRBJ2-7, with TRBD2 matching over 12 bases. CDR3 length: 16 amino acids. Germline V gene data show CDR1 as DFQATT and CDR2 as SNEGSKA (reference sequence). With 5 bases clipped from V and 4 bases from J, the junction kept 12 bases outside the gene matches. In DNA, the CDR3 is TGCAGTGCTCCGATCCGACTAGCGGGAGACTCTTACGAGCAGTACTTC. Its protein is CSAPIRLAGDSYEQYF.

The J gene is TRBJ2-2, the V gene TRBV19; tentatively, D is TRBD1 (6 bases). Trimming took 1 base from V and 3 from J, leaving 9 bases between them. The CDR3 totals 15 residues. Germline V lookup: CDR1 LNHDA, CDR2 SQIVND (reference sequence). The CDR3 sequence: CASSIVGQHTGELFF. The CDR3, as DNA: TGTGCCAGTAGTATAGTTGGACAGCACACCGGGGAGCTGTTTTTT. The full variable domain, its missing parts supplied by reference TRBV19 and TRBJ2-2, is DGGITQSPKYLFRKEGQNVTLSCEQNLNHDAMYWYRQDPGQGLRLIYYSQIVNDFQKGDIAEGYSVSREKKESFPLTVTSAQKNPTAFYLCASSIVGQHTGELFFGEGSRLTVL.

This clonotype has a count of ten or more. The chain uses TRBV28 and TRBJ2-2; D remains unclear. The CDR3 covers 14 residues. V was shortened by 3 bases and J by 1 base, with 6 bases between the two germline ends. Germline loops: CDR1 MDHEN, CDR2 SYDVKM. The CDR3 is CASSFTRNTGELFF. The CDR3 DNA reads TGTGCCAGCAGTTTTACCAGGAACACCGGGGAGCTGTTTTTT.

The chain joins TRBV9 to TRBJ2-7; no clear D. The germline V gene encodes CDR1 SGDLS and CDR2 YYNGEE. This CDR3 is built from 14 residues. V gave up 4 bases and J gave up 0 bases, with 11 bases separating them. The CDR3 DNA follows: TGTGCCAGCAGCCCAACTGCGGCCTCCTACGAGCAGTACTTC. Its protein is CASSPTAASYEQYF.

Note on this clonotype: Since a much larger clone is just one base distant, this may be a read error. CDR3 DNA sequence: TGTGCCAGCAGTCCCCGACCTCGGGGAGAGACCCACTACTTC. It codes for CASSPRPRGETHYF. This sequence joins TRBV12-3 or TRBV12-4 and TRBJ2-5, with D possibly matching TRBD2 (5 bases). The CDR3 is 14 amino acids.

This clonotype came up a few times. This chain joins TRBV12-3 or TRBV12-4 and TRBJ2-5; D is perhaps TRBD1 (6 bases). CDR3 length: 13 residues. The V end lost 7 bases, the J end lost 1 base, and 10 bases lay between the germline ends. The CDR3 spells CASTWDTQETQYF. CDR3 DNA: TGTGCCAGCACCTGGGACACCCAAGAGACCCAGTACTTC.

V gene TRBV5-4 combines with J gene TRBJ2-5, with TRBD2 matching over 10 bases. The CDR3 loop spans 15 amino acids. Looked up from germline, CDR1 is SGHNT and CDR2 is YYREEE (reference sequence). V trimming: 2 bases; J trimming: 5 bases; junction bases outside the gene matches: 6. The CDR3 nucleotides are TGTGCCAGCAGCTTCATGACTAGCGGGCGGGAGACCCAGTACTTC. Amino acid sequence: CASSFMTSGRETQYF.

The gene calls are TRBV7-9 and TRBJ2-2, with D possibly TRBD1 on 5 matching bases. CDR1 SEHNR and CDR2 FQNEAQ come from the germline V gene (reference sequence). Trimming pared 3 bases from V and 4 bases from J, leaving 15 bases between. The CDR3 extends over 16 amino acids. Here the CDR3 DNA reads TGTGCCAGCAGCTTTTTACAGTACCAGGGCACCGGGGAGCTGTTTTTT. Amino acids: CASSFLQYQGTGELFF.

The chain uses TRBV20-1 and TRBJ1-4; 7 bases fit TRBD1. The CDR3 consists of 15 residues. Germline CDR1 DFQATT, CDR2 SNEGSKA (reference sequence). The ends lost 4 bases at V and 4 bases at J; junction bases unmatched: 9. The CDR3 loop is CSATPPGQSNEKLFF. The CDR3, as DNA: TGCAGTGCTACCCCTCCGGGACAGAGTAATGAAAAACTGTTTTTT.

The chain is built from TRBV5-1 and TRBJ2-3; D not certain. CDR1 and CDR2 from the germline V gene are SGHRS and YFSETQ. Trimming cost V 3 bases and J 0 bases, with 11 bases left between them. There are 15 residues in the CDR3. CDR3: CASSSNVVSTDTQYF. For the CDR3, the DNA is TGCGCCAGCAGCTCGAACGTCGTTAGCACAGATACGCAGTATTTT.

This clonotype has a handful of counts. The rearrangement uses TRBV4-3 and TRBJ2-1, with D perhaps assigned TRBD1 or TRBD2 (5 bases each). The CDR3 totals 16 residues. Germline CDR1 is LGHNA and CDR2 is YSLEER. V was pared by 0 bases and J by 7 bases, with 16 bases between. The CDR3 region has the DNA TGCGCCAGCAGCCAAGATACCCTAGCATGGGGGAATGAGCAGTTCTTC. This sequence encodes CASSQDTLAWGNEQFF.

The rearrangement joins TRBV7-2 to TRBJ1-1; D is possibly TRBD1 (6 bases). The CDR3 spans 16 residues. With 0 bases removed from V and 5 bases from J, the gap between germline ends came to 16 bases. CDR1 and CDR2 from the germline V gene are SGHTA and FQGNSA. The chain's CDR3 is CASSLAGIQGWTEAFF. In DNA form, the CDR3 reads TGTGCCAGCAGCTTAGCGGGGATACAGGGTTGGACTGAAGCTTTCTTT.

V usage is TRBV14 and J usage is TRBJ1-2; D is ambiguous. V was trimmed by 1 base and J by 0 bases, leaving 6 bases between them. Germline V gene lookup returns CDR1 SGHDN and CDR2 FVKESK. The CDR3 totals 14 residues. The CDR3 sequence: CASSQGAANYGYTF. The CDR3 bases are TGTGCCAGCAGCCAAGGCGCGGCTAACTATGGCTACACCTTC. The variable domain in full, with the rest retrieved from reference TRBV14 and TRBJ1-2, is EAGVTQFPSHSVIEKGQTVTLRCDPISGHDNLYWYRRVMGKEIKFLLHFVKESKQDESGMPNNRFLAERTGGTYSTLKVQPAELEDSGVYFCASSQGAANYGYTFGSGTRLTVV.

The sample holds a few counts of this clonotype. The genes are TRBV7-2 and TRBJ1-2, with D possibly TRBD1 on 6 matching bases. Trimming took off 5 bases at V and 2 bases at J, with 15 bases between the two ends. The CDR3 is 15 residues long. Germline CDR1 and CDR2: SGHTA and FQGNSA. CDR3 DNA: TGTGCCAGCAGCGGCTCACAGGGAGGAAACTATGGCTACACCTTC. Translation gives CASSGSQGGNYGYTF.